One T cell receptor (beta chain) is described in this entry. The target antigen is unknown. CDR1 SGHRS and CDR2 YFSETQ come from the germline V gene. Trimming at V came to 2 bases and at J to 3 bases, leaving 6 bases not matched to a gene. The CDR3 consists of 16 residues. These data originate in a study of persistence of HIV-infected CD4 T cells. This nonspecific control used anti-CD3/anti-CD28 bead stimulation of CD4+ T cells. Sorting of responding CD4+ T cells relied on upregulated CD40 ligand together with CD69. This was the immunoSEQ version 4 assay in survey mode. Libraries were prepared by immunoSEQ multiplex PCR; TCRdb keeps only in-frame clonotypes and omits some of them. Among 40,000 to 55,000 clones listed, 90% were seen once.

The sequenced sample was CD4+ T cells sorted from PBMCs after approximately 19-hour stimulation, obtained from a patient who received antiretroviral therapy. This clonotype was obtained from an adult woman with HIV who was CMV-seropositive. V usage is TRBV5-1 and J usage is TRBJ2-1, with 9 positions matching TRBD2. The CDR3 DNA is TGCGCCAGCAGCTTAGCCGGGACTAGCAACTACAATGAGCAGTTCTTC. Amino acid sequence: CASSLAGTSNYNEQFF.